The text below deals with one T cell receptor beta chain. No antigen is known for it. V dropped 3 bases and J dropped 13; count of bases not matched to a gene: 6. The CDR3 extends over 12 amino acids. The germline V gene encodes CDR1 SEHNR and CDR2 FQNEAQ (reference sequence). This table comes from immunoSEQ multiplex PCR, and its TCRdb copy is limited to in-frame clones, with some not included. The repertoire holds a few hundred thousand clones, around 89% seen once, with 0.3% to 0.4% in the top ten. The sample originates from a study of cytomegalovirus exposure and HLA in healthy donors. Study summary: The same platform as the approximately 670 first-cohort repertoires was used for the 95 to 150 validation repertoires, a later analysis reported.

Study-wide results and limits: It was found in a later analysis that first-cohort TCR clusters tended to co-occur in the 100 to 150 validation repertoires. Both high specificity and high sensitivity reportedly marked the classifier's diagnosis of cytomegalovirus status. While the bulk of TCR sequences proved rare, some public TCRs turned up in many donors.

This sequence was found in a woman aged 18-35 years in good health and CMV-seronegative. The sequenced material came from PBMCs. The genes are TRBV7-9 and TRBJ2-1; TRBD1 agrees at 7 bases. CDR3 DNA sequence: TGTGCCAGCAGCTTGATAGGGGGCGGACAGTTCTTC. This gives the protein CASSLIGGGQFF.